A single sample gave rise to the 23 T cell receptor beta chains below, sequenced in a study of cytomegalovirus exposure and HLA in healthy donors. Researchers ran the PCR with 60 Vbeta and 13 Jbeta primers. Clones were read by immunoSEQ multiplex PCR, and TCRdb kept only the in-frame ones, dropping some. The repertoire includes some 130,000 clones, over 70% of them detected once, and roughly 3% sits in the top ten. The sample was PBMCs. These receptors originate from a man aged 35 to 55 in good health and CMV-seronegative.

The genes are TRBV11-2 and TRBJ2-7; 8 bases map to TRBD2. CDR1 and CDR2 from the germline V gene are SGHAT and FQNNGV. The CDR3 runs 14 residues. The J segment lost 3 bases and the V segment lost 2 bases, leaving 3 bases of the junction unmatched. DNA of the CDR3: TGTGCCAGCAGCTTAATTAGCGGGGACTACGAGCAGTACTTC. Translating it yields CASSLISGDYEQYF.

V gene TRBV18 combines with J gene TRBJ1-4; 12 bases map to TRBD1. This CDR3 has 18 amino acids. Germline-derived CDR1 and CDR2 are KGHSH and LQKENI. Germline trimming cut 6 bases from V and 2 bases from J; bases unmatched to any gene: 10. DNA for the CDR3: TGTGCCAGCTCCCTCGCTGGGACAGGGGGCGCGACTAATGAAAAACTGTTTTTT. It translates to CASSLAGTGGATNEKLFF. The full variable domain, with the rest looked up from reference TRBV18 and TRBJ1-4, is NAGVMQNPRHLVRRRGQEARLRCSPMKGHSHVYWYRQLPEEGLKFMVYLQKENIIDESGMPKERFSAEFPKEGPSILRIQQVVRGDSAAYFCASSLAGTGGATNEKLFFGSGTQLSVL.

This clone was seen a handful of times. Written as DNA, the CDR3 is TGTGCCAGCAGCGTCCAACCCTCCGCGGGACTTTTAATCACTGAAGCTTTCTTT. Protein: CASSVQPSAGLLITEAFF. The V gene is TRBV9, the J gene TRBJ1-1; the D gene is possibly TRBD1 (5 bases). The CDR3 sequence is 18 residues long. V was pared by 2 bases and J by 4 bases, with 24 bases between. Per the germline V gene, CDR1 is SGDLS and CDR2 is YYNGEE.

This clone appeared a single time. The chain employs TRBV5-1 and TRBJ2-1, with D tentatively TRBD2 (6 bases). The CDR3 loop spans 15 amino acids. The V end was cut by 2 bases, the J end by 2 bases, with 11 bases between. The germline gives CDR1 SGHRS, CDR2 YFSETQ. This CDR3 reads CASSFAGPTYNEQFF. The CDR3 DNA sequence: TGCGCCAGCAGCTTCGCGGGGCCGACCTACAATGAGCAGTTCTTC.

This clone was picked up a small number of times. The chain links TRBV29-1 to TRBJ2-3; 9 bases match TRBD1. CDR1 is SQVTM, CDR2 ANQGSEA, per germline. CDR3 length equals 15 residues. The V segment lost 4 bases and the J segment 2 bases; nucleotides outside the gene matches: 7. In DNA, the CDR3 is TGCAGCGTTGGCGGACAGGGGTCCACCACAGATACGCAGTATTTT. Protein product: CSVGGQGSTTDTQYF.

The V and J genes are TRBV28 and TRBJ2-4; D might be TRBD1 (5 bases). The CDR3 spans 12 residues. V was trimmed by 4 bases and J by 15 bases, leaving 16 bases between them. Germline-derived CDR1 and CDR2 are MDHEN and SYDVKM. Here the CDR3 reads CASSWSSGIPYF. The CDR3 region has the DNA TGTGCCAGCAGTTGGAGCTCAGGGATCCCGTACTTC.

V and J are TRBV19 and TRBJ1-1; a possible D gene is TRBD1 (6 bases). Germline V gives CDR1 LNHDA, CDR2 SQIVND (reference sequence). V lost 5 bases to trimming and J lost 4 bases, with 11 bases between them. The CDR3 totals 13 residues. CDR3 sequence: CASSPGVGTEAFF. In DNA, the CDR3 is TGTGCCAGTAGTCCAGGGGTGGGCACTGAAGCTTTCTTT. The whole variable domain, remainder taken from reference TRBV19 and TRBJ1-1, is DGGITQSPKYLFRKEGQNVTLSCEQNLNHDAMYWYRQDPGQGLRLIYYSQIVNDFQKGDIAEGYSVSREKKESFPLTVTSAQKNPTAFYLCASSPGVGTEAFFGQGTRLTVV.

The chain combines TRBV4-3 with TRBJ2-3, with a tentative D call TRBD2 (5 bases). V was shortened by 0 bases and J by 2 bases, with 15 bases between the two germline ends. The CDR3 extends over 17 amino acids. Germline CDR1 reads LGHNA; CDR2 reads YSLEER. The CDR3: CASSQDARVGPTDTQYF. In DNA, the CDR3 is TGCGCCAGCAGCCAAGATGCGCGGGTTGGTCCCACAGATACGCAGTATTTT.

The chain has TRBV10-3 and TRBJ2-3; 8 bases are a match to TRBD2. This CDR3 comprises 16 residues. Germline CDR1 and CDR2: ENHRY and SYGVKD. The V and J ends lost 3 bases and 2 bases, in that order; junction bases with no gene match: 7. Written as DNA, the CDR3 is TGTGCCATCAGTGACTCGATAGCGGGGACCACAGATACGCAGTATTTT. Translation gives CAISDSIAGTTDTQYF.

The chain is built from TRBV7-9 and TRBJ1-5, with TRBD1 matching over 8 bases. Trimming at V came to 5 bases and at J to 0 bases, leaving 3 bases not matched to a gene. The germline gives CDR1 SEHNR, CDR2 FQNEAQ (reference sequence). The CDR3 is made up of 15 amino acids. The CDR3 here is CASSPTGDSNQPQHF. Written as DNA, the CDR3 is TGTGCCAGCAGCCCGACAGGGGATAGCAATCAGCCCCAGCATTTT. Supplemented by reference TRBV7-9 and TRBJ1-5, the full variable domain reads DTGVSQNPRHKITKRGQNVTFRCDPISEHNRLYWYRQTLGQGPEFLTYFQNEAQLEKSRLLSDRFSAERPKGSFSTLEIQRTEQGDSAMYLCASSPTGDSNQPQHFGDGTRLSIL.

This chain links TRBV6-1 with TRBJ2-5, with TRBD2 as a possible D gene (6 bases). V was trimmed by 4 bases and J by 4 bases, leaving 10 bases between them. Germline CDR1 and CDR2: MNHNS and SASEGT. The CDR3 extends over 13 amino acids. The CDR3 reads CASSGEDLETQYF. DNA of the CDR3: TGTGCCAGCAGTGGGGAGGACTTAGAGACCCAGTACTTC.

The chain links TRBV18 to TRBJ2-7; D is uncertain. The CDR3 totals 15 residues. Per the germline V gene, CDR1 is KGHSH and CDR2 is LQKENI. V gave up 3 bases and J gave up 1 base, with 13 bases separating them. CDR3 loop: CASSPSVLGSYEQYF. DNA for the CDR3: TGTGCCAGCTCACCTTCTGTTCTCGGGTCCTACGAGCAGTACTTC.

The CDR3 protein is CASGQGNSNQPQHF. DNA for the CDR3: TGTGCTAGTGGTCAGGGTAACAGCAATCAGCCCCAGCATTTT. The rearrangement links TRBV12-5 to TRBJ1-5; TRBD1 is a possible D gene (5 bases). The CDR3 runs 14 residues. V was pared by 5 bases and J by 1 base, with 9 bases between. The germline CDR1 and CDR2 sequences are LGHNT and FRNRAP.

This clone has only one observation. The chain has TRBV6-6 and TRBJ2-1; 8 bases map to TRBD2. The CDR3 runs to 13 residues. The junction had 2 bases not matched to a gene; V was cut back by 4 bases and J by 6 bases. The germline CDR1 and CDR2 sequences are MNHNY and SVGAGI (reference sequence). The CDR3 nucleotides read TGTGCCAGCAGTTTTCTAGCGGGCAATGAGCAGTTCTTC. This sequence encodes CASSFLAGNEQFF.

The V and J genes are TRBV5-4 and TRBJ2-5, with TRBD2 matching over 8 bases. This CDR3 has 15 residues. Per the germline V gene, CDR1 is SGHNT and CDR2 is YYREEE (reference sequence). After removal of 0 bases from V and 3 bases from J, the junction contained 4 bases not matched to a gene. CDR3 loop: CASSLGLAIKETQYF. DNA for the CDR3: TGTGCCAGCAGCTTGGGACTAGCGATCAAAGAGACCCAGTACTTC.

This clone was detected only a few times. This chain uses TRBV5-4 with TRBJ2-5; TRBD1 matches at 10 bases. The CDR3 contains 15 residues. The germline V gene has CDR1 SGHNT and CDR2 YYREEE (reference sequence). The V gene end was trimmed by 3 bases and the J gene end by 9 bases; junction bases not matched to a gene: 11. The CDR3 here is CASSSSTGGVEAQYF. The CDR3 coding sequence is TGTGCCAGCAGCTCCTCGACAGGGGGCGTGGAGGCCCAGTACTTC.

This clone was detected only a few times. This chain links TRBV5-1 with TRBJ2-7, with D uncertain. This CDR3 contains 13 residues. V lost 0 bases, J lost 7 bases, and 11 bases lay in between. CDR1 SGHRS and CDR2 YFSETQ come from the germline V gene. The CDR3 loop is CASSLDLFPEQYF. The CDR3 nucleotides are TGCGCCAGCAGCTTGGACTTGTTCCCGGAGCAGTACTTC.

This chain connects TRBV27 to TRBJ2-3; 7 bases match TRBD2. Looked up from germline, CDR1 is MNHEY and CDR2 is SMNVEV (reference sequence). V lost 3 bases to trimming and J lost 2 bases; unmatched junction nucleotides: 8. This CDR3 is 16 amino acids long. CDR3 nucleotides: TGTGCCAGCAGTTTCAGCATGAGCGGGATCACAGATACGCAGTATTTT. Translated: CASSFSMSGITDTQYF.

This clone was counted a single time. The chain recombines TRBV7-9 with TRBJ2-7; D might be TRBD2 (6 bases). Germline-derived CDR1 and CDR2 are SEHNR and FQNEAQ (reference sequence). The germline V and J ends were trimmed by 0 bases and 6 bases, with 15 bases remaining between them. The CDR3 is made up of 15 amino acids. The CDR3 nucleotides are TGTGCCAGCAGCTTAGCGCAGGCAGGAGGGCGCGAGCAGTACTTC. Amino acids: CASSLAQAGGREQYF.

The chain links TRBV29-1 to TRBJ2-5; D might be TRBD2 (7 bases). This CDR3 spans 14 amino acids. V was pared by 6 bases and J by 1 base, with 15 bases between. Germline V gene sequence: CDR1 SQVTM, CDR2 ANQGSEA. The CDR3 here is CSVGGGGGQETQYF. CDR3 in DNA: TGCAGCGTGGGGGGCGGGGGTGGCCAAGAGACCCAGTACTTC.

There are a few counts of this clone. V gene TRBV19 combines with J gene TRBJ2-3; perhaps TRBD2 as D (7 bases). The CDR3 spans 17 residues. Trimming took 4 bases from V and 1 from J, leaving 18 bases between them. CDR1 and CDR2 (germline): LNHDA, SQIVND (reference sequence). The CDR3 DNA reads TGTGCCAGTAGTAGGGGGGGCGGCCCTGCGGGCACAGATACGCAGTATTTT. Its translation: CASSRGGGPAGTDTQYF.

As to this clone: An end of the junction does not agree with germline; a read error may underlie this. This chain links TRBV2 with TRBJ2-3, with 9 nucleotides matching TRBD2. The germline CDR1 and CDR2 sequences are SNHLY and FYNNEI. This CDR3 has 15 amino acids. The CDR3 coding sequence is TGTGCCAGCAGTGGAACCGGGACTAGCAGAGATACGCAGTATTTT. Its translation is CASSGTGTSRDTQYF.

The chain carries TRBV5-5 and TRBJ1-1; the match to TRBD1 covers 9 bases. Trimming at V came to 2 bases and at J to 11 bases, leaving 10 bases not matched to a gene. The germline gives CDR1 SGHKS, CDR2 YYEKEE (reference sequence). CDR3 length equals 14 residues. CDR3 nucleotides: TGTGCCAGCAGCTTCCGGACAGGGGTAGTTCGGGCTTTCTTT. Residues: CASSFRTGVVRAFF.